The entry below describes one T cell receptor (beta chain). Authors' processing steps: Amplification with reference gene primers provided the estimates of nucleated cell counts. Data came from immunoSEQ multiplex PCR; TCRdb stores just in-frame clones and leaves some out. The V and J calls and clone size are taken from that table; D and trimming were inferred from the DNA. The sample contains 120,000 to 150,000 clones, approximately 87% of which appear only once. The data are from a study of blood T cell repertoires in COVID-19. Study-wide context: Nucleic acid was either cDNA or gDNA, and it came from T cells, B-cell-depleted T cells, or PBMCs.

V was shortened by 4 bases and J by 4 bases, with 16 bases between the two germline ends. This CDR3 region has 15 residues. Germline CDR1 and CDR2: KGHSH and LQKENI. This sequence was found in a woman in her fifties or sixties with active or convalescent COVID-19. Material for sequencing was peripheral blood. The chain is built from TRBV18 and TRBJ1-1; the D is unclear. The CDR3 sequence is CASSLPSGGGTEAFF. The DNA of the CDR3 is TGTGCCAGCTCACTCCCGTCCGGAGGTGGCACTGAAGCTTTCTTT.